The 9 T cell receptor beta chains reported below all come from one sample, sequenced in a study of lymphopenia after photon versus proton radiotherapy (dated 2019 in TCRdb). Library creation used the immunoSEQ multiplex PCR assay. The immuneACCESS repertoire file appears here via TCRdb, limited to in-frame rearrangements. These files lack a portion of the clones; in checked studies, under half of the deficit traces to unresolved V genes, and the cause of the others is not known. For this sample the table gives over 35,000 clones, of which over 75% were detected only once. Of the sample, around 25% is held by the ten largest clones. Source: peripheral blood, taken from a patient treated with proton-based radiotherapy. All receptors derive from an older woman with pancreatic cancer.

The CDR3 here is CASSLAHGNTIYF. The CDR3 DNA follows: TGTGCCAGCAGCTTAGCGCACGGAAACACCATATATTTT. The chain uses TRBV7-2 and TRBJ1-3, with no clear D. The germline V gene encodes CDR1 SGHTA and CDR2 FQGNSA. The CDR3 runs 13 residues. Trimming cost V 0 bases and J 4 bases, with 4 bases left between them.

V is TRBV6-4 and J is TRBJ1-2, with D possibly matching TRBD1 (5 bases). V was cut by 5 bases and J by 2 bases, with 18 bases left in between. The CDR3 length is 16 residues. Germline CDR1 is MRHNA and CDR2 is SNTAGT. This chain's CDR3 is CASSFPDNSLNYGYTF. CDR3 sequence (DNA): TGTGCCAGCAGTTTCCCGGACAACTCCTTAAACTATGGCTACACCTTC.

This chain uses TRBV7-9 with TRBJ2-5, with 7 bases lining up with TRBD2. V shed 5 bases and J 3 bases; nucleotides not matched to a gene: 9. CDR1 is SEHNR and CDR2 is FQNEAQ in the germline V gene (reference sequence). The CDR3 spans 15 residues. The CDR3 DNA reads TGTGCCAGCAGCGCCAGCGGGAAGTTAAAAGAGACCCAGTACTTC. Residues: CASSASGKLKETQYF.

The chain recombines TRBV19 with TRBJ2-6; D is undetermined. Deletions cut 3 bases from V and 1 base from J, with 7 bases between. CDR1 LNHDA and CDR2 SQIVND come from the germline V gene (reference sequence). The CDR3 has 15 amino acids. CDR3 in amino acids: CASSISGSGANVLTF. In DNA form, the CDR3 reads TGTGCCAGTAGTATCTCAGGTTCTGGGGCCAACGTCCTGACTTTC.

The chain is built from TRBV15 and TRBJ2-1; D gene unclear. The CDR3 runs 14 residues. With 0 bases removed from V and 6 bases from J, the gap between germline ends came to 9 bases. Germline lookup yields CDR1 LNHNV and CDR2 YYDKDF (reference sequence). CDR3: CATSREGGLNEQFF. The CDR3 nucleotides are TGTGCCACCAGCAGAGAGGGCGGCCTCAATGAGCAGTTCTTC.

The J gene is TRBJ1-3, the V gene TRBV5-5; D remains unclear. Per germline, CDR1 SGHKS and CDR2 YYEKEE (reference sequence). Trimming left V 0 bases short and J 7 bases short, with 5 bases between. CDR3 size: 12 residues. CDR3 sequence reads: CASSLEGNTIYF. The CDR3 DNA reads TGTGCCAGCAGCTTGGAGGGCAACACCATATATTTT. The whole variable domain, filled in from reference TRBV5-5 and TRBJ1-3, reads DAGVTQSPTHLIKTRGQQVTLRCSPISGHKSVSWYQQVLGQGPQFIFQYYEKEERGRGNFPDRFSARQFPNYSSELNVNALLLGDSALYLCASSLEGNTIYFGEGSWLTVV.

The chain links TRBV19 to TRBJ1-1; D unresolved. Trimming left V 3 bases short and J 1 base short, with 9 bases between. CDR3 length equals 14 residues. CDR1 LNHDA and CDR2 SQIVND come from the germline V gene (reference sequence). The CDR3 DNA reads as TGTGCCAGTAGTATGTACGGGTCGAACACTGAAGCTTTCTTT. Protein sequence: CASSMYGSNTEAFF.

This chain connects TRBV18 to TRBJ2-5, with D perhaps matching TRBD2 (6 bases). The CDR3 has 12 residues. Germline-derived CDR1 and CDR2 are KGHSH and LQKENI. Trimming pared 2 bases from V and 5 bases from J, leaving 6 bases between. Written as DNA, the CDR3 is TGTGCCAGCTCACCAGGGAGGGAGACCCAGTACTTC. This sequence encodes CASSPGRETQYF.

Only a few counts were recorded for this clone. The chain employs TRBV5-5 and TRBJ2-5; 8 bases agree with TRBD1. V lost 2 bases, J lost 5 bases, and 5 bases stayed unmatched. The CDR3 is made up of 14 amino acids. The germline CDR1 and CDR2 sequences are SGHKS and YYEKEE (reference sequence). The CDR3 sequence: CASSFLQGGETQYF. In nucleotides, the CDR3 is TGTGCCAGCAGCTTTTTACAGGGGGGTGAGACCCAGTACTTC. Full variable domain (remainder filled in from reference TRBV5-5 and TRBJ2-5): DAGVTQSPTHLIKTRGQQVTLRCSPISGHKSVSWYQQVLGQGPQFIFQYYEKEERGRGNFPDRFSARQFPNYSSELNVNALLLGDSALYLCASSFLQGGETQYFGPGTRLLVL.